This entry describes one T cell receptor (beta chain). What it binds is not known. The data were taken from a study of post-analysis software for immune sequencing data. Study findings and constraints: Patients with multiple sclerosis recorded significantly lower normalized Chao1 diversity than controls, the study found. TRBV segments more frequent in patients than in controls numbered five and included TRBV5-6, TRBV5-1 and TRBV20-1.

In germline, CDR1 is WSHSY, CDR2 SAAADI. This CDR3 is built from 13 residues. Trimming took off 6 bases at V and 7 bases at J, with 12 bases between the two ends. Researchers reported that TCR beta cDNA libraries carried unique molecular identifiers. Each batch of about 0.95 to 11 million T cells produced hundreds of thousands of cDNA molecules. TCRdb reprocessed the PCR reads via MiXCR and lists one record per CDR3 protein. The sample lists about 540,000 distinct CDR3 sequences, around 34% occurring once. Sequencing was done on a sample of blood. The rearrangement joins TRBV10-2 to TRBJ2-2; D ambiguous. This receptor was taken from a girl younger than 18 with multiple sclerosis. CDR3 DNA: TGCGCCAGCAGGGACGATTACGTCGGGGAGCTGTTTTTT. This codes for CASRDDYVGELFF.